Included here is one TCR beta chain sequence, with context. Sequencing was performed with immunoSEQ multiplex PCR; in TCRdb, only in-frame clones are kept and a portion is missing. The sample shows about 400,000 clones, roughly 85% of them seen only once. This CDR3 is built from 15 residues. Germline CDR1 reads LGHNA; CDR2 reads YNFKEQ. V lost 0 bases and J 8 bases, leaving 13 bases between the germline ends. Treatment given: roughly 19 received Ad26.COV2.S at low or high dose, single or two shots; five or six received placebo; per-sample allocation not given. Sampling happened 63 days after the first vaccine or placebo injection. This entry is derived from a study of Ad26.COV2.S vaccination and SARS-CoV-2 variants.

The rearrangement links TRBV4-2 to TRBJ1-4; unclear D gene. The input for sequencing was peripheral blood, taken in a trial of Ad26.COV2.S vaccine versus placebo. The source is a person between 18 and 59 years old who received the Ad26.COV2.S COVID-19 vaccine or a placebo. CDR3 DNA sequence: TGTGCCAGCAGCCAAGATGAAGGGCGTAGAGAAAAACTGTTTTTT. This gives the protein CASSQDEGRREKLFF.